The clone carrying this T cell receptor (beta chain) was detected a few times. Its antigen is currently unknown. The read terminates 3 residues ahead of where the CDR3 ends, so the germline J gene completes it. Profiling relied on immunoSEQ multiplex PCR, and the TCRdb table lists in-frame clones only, not all of them. The sample includes about 35,000 clones, none of them occurring once. The data belong to a study of T cell clonality in common variable immunodeficiency. Study results and caveats: The cause of increased CVID clonality remains unclear without subpopulation sequencing. In common variable immunodeficiency, TCR beta chains reportedly carried fewer deletions and N-nucleotide insertions.

This CDR3 is 13 amino acids long. Trimming stripped 4 bases from V and 2 bases from J, with 9 bases between. The germline V gene has CDR1 SNHLY and CDR2 FYNNEI. The sequence was obtained from a human donor with common variable immunodeficiency. The genes are TRBV2 and TRBJ2-7, with a possible D match to TRBD1 (5 bases). The source material was peripheral blood mononuclear cells. The CDR3 spells CASSASGTYEQYF. The sequenced CDR3 bases are TGTGCCAGCAGTGCGTCAGGGACCTACGAG.